The table lists the clone carrying this TCR beta chain with a count of one. This sample stems from a study of blood T cell repertoires in COVID-19. As for the study in general: Samples taken during acute and convalescent COVID-19 were collected in the United States, Italy and Spain.

Germline V CDR1 and CDR2: DFQATT, SNEGSKA (reference sequence). The CDR3 spans 11 residues. The V end was cut by 6 bases, the J end by 4 bases, with 7 bases between. In the source study's methods: Estimation of nucleated cell counts was performed using reference gene primer amplification. The method was immunoSEQ multiplex PCR; TCRdb's version includes in-frame clones alone and lacks a portion of them. Clone size and the V and J calls come from that table; the DNA yielded D and trimming. Of tens of thousands of clones in the sample, roughly 87% were seen once. The receptor was isolated from a woman between 55 and 75 years old with acute or convalescent COVID-19. The rearrangement links TRBV20-1 to TRBJ1-3; D gene ambiguous. The sequencing input was peripheral blood. CDR3: CSAPPGNTIYF. The CDR3, as DNA: TGCAGTGCCCCCCCGGGAAACACCATATATTTT.